Shown below are 8 T cell receptor beta chains from a single sample sequenced in a study of T cell responses to AZD1222 COVID-19 vaccine. Clones were read by immunoSEQ multiplex PCR, and TCRdb kept only the in-frame ones, dropping some. The sample includes over 110,000 clones, approximately 94% of them seen just once. Sequences were derived from peripheral blood, sampled on day 0 of AZD1222 vaccination. The receptors stem from an adult in good health.

V is TRBV4-1 and J is TRBJ2-2, with 12 bases that match TRBD1. Germline trimming cut 3 bases from V and 8 bases from J; bases unmatched to any gene: 4. Looked up from germline, CDR1 is MGHRA and CDR2 is YSYEKL. There are 15 residues in the CDR3. In DNA, the CDR3 is TGCGCCAGCAGCCAGGGACAGGGGGCGTTTGGGGAGCTGTTTTTT. As protein: CASSQGQGAFGELFF.

This clone showed up just once. V and J are TRBV7-8 and TRBJ1-2; tentative D call: TRBD1 (6 bases). The germline V gene encodes CDR1 SGHVS and CDR2 FQNEAQ. Between the trimmed V and J ends, which lost 4 bases and 5 bases, there was a span of 14 bases. The CDR3 runs 14 residues. CDR3 DNA sequence: TGTGCCAGCAGCTCATCGACAGGAGGGTATGGCTACACCTTC. Protein: CASSSSTGGYGYTF.

The chain employs TRBV5-1 and TRBJ1-4; a possible D gene is TRBD1 (5 bases). This CDR3 comprises 14 residues. CDR1 and CDR2 from the germline V gene are SGHRS and YFSETQ. Deletions cut 0 bases from V and 7 bases from J, with 10 bases between. The CDR3 sequence is CASSLVGAGEKLFF. As DNA, the CDR3 is TGCGCCAGCAGCTTGGTTGGGGCGGGTGAAAAACTGTTTTTT.

The J gene is TRBJ2-5, the V gene TRBV3-1 (or the pseudogene TRBV3-2), with 10 bases fitting TRBD2. The CDR3 extends over 16 amino acids. CDR1 is LGHDT, CDR2 YNNKEL, per germline (reference sequence). After removal of 6 bases from V and 6 bases from J, the junction contained 13 bases not matched to a gene. The CDR3 DNA follows: TGTGCCAGCAGTCCCGGGACTAGCGACCTTGTTAAGACCCAGTACTTC. Translated: CASSPGTSDLVKTQYF.

The rearrangement joins TRBV6-9 to TRBJ2-3, with D possibly being TRBD2 (6 bases). V was shortened by 4 bases and J by 3 bases, with 11 bases between the two germline ends. Germline CDR1 and CDR2: MNHGY and SVAAGI. This CDR3 contains 14 residues. This CDR3 is CASSLGGGTDTQYF. CDR3 sequence (DNA): TGTGCCAGCAGTTTGGGTGGGGGGACAGATACGCAGTATTTT.

V and J are TRBV19 and TRBJ2-1, with 7 nucleotides matching TRBD1. J lost 4 bases, V lost 4 bases, and 1 base had no gene match. The CDR3 runs to 13 residues. Germline V CDR1 and CDR2: LNHDA, SQIVND (reference sequence). CDR3 DNA sequence: TGTGCCAGTAGTACGACAGGGTACAATGAGCAGTTCTTC. It yields the protein CASSTTGYNEQFF. The full variable domain, rest sourced from reference TRBV19 and TRBJ2-1, is DGGITQSPKYLFRKEGQNVTLSCEQNLNHDAMYWYRQDPGQGLRLIYYSQIVNDFQKGDIAEGYSVSREKKESFPLTVTSAQKNPTAFYLCASSTTGYNEQFFGPGTRLTVL.

The rearrangement links TRBV7-2 to TRBJ2-3; D remains unclear. From germline, CDR1 is SGHTA and CDR2 FQGNSA. The length of the CDR3 is 14 residues. V gave up 2 bases and J gave up 2 bases, with 8 bases separating them. CDR3 coding DNA: TGTGCCAGCAGCTTAAGATTAGTCACAGATACGCAGTATTTT. Its translation: CASSLRLVTDTQYF.

The rearrangement links TRBV19 to TRBJ2-1; D remains unclear. V lost 1 base, J lost 13 bases, and 17 bases lay in between. This CDR3 is 14 amino acids long. Germline V gene lookup returns CDR1 LNHDA and CDR2 SQIVND (reference sequence). The CDR3 region has the DNA TGTGCCAGTAGTATAGGAAGTGCTGTGGATCTACAGTTCTTC. Its translation is CASSIGSAVDLQFF.